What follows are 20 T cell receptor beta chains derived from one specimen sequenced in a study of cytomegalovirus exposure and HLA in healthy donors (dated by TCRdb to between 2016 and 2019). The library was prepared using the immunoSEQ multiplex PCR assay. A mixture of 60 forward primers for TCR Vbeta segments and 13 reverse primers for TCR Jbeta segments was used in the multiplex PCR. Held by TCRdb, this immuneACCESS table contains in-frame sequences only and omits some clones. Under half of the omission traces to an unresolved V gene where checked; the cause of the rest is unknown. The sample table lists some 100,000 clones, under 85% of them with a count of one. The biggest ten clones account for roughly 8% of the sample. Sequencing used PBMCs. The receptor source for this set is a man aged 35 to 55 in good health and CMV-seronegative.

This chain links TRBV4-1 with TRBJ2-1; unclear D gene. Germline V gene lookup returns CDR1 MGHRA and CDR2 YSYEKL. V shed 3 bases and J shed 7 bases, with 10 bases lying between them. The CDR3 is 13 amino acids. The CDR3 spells CASSQVWRNEQFF. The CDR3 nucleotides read TGCGCCAGCAGCCAGGTTTGGAGAAATGAGCAGTTCTTC.

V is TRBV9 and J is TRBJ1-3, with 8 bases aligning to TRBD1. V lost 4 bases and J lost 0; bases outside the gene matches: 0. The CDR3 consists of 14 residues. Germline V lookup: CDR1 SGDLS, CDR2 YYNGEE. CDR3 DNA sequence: TGTGCCAGCAGCACAGGGGGCTCTGGAAACACCATATATTTT. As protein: CASSTGGSGNTIYF.

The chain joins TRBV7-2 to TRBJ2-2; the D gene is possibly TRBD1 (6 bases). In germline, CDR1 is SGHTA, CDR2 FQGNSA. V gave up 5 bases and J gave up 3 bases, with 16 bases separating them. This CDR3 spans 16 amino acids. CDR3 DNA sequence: TGTGCCAGCAGCCCAGTGAGGGGGTATCACACCGGGGAGCTGTTTTTT. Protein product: CASSPVRGYHTGELFF. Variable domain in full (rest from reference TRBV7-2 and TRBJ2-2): GAGVSQSPSNKVTEKGKDVELRCDPISGHTALYWYRQSLGQGLEFLIYFQGNSAPDKSGLPSDRFSAERTGGSVSTLTIQRTQQEDSAVYLCASSPVRGYHTGELFFGEGSRLTVL.

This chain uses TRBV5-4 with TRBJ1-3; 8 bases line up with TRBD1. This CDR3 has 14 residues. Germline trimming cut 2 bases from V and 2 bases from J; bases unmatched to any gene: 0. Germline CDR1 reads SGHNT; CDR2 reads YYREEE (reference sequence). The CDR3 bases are TGTGCCAGCAGCTTACAGGGGGCTGGAAACACCATATATTTT. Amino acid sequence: CASSLQGAGNTIYF.

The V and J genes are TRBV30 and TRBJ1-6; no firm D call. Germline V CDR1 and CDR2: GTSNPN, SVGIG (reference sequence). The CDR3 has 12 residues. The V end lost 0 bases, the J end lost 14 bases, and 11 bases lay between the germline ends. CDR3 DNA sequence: TGTGCCTGGAGTGTTCAGCGCGCAGCCCTCCACTTT. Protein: CAWSVQRAALHF.

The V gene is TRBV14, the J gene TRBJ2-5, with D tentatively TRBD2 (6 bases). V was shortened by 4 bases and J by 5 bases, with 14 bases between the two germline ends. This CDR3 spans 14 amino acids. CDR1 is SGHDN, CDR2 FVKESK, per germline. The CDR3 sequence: CASSPRAGRETQYF. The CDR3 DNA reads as TGTGCCAGCAGCCCGAGGGCAGGGAGGGAGACCCAGTACTTC.

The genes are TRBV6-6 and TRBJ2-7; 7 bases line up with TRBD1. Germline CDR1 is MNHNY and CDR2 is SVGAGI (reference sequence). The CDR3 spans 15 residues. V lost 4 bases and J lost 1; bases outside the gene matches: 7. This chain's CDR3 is CASSSRGTESYEQYF. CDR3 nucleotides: TGTGCCAGCAGTTCCAGGGGGACGGAATCCTACGAGCAGTACTTC.

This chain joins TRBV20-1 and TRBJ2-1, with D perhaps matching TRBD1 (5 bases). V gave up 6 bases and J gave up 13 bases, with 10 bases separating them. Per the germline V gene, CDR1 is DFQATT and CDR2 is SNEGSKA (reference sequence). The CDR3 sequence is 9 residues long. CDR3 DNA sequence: TGCAGTGCCGAGACAGATCAGTTCTTC. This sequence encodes CSAETDQFF.

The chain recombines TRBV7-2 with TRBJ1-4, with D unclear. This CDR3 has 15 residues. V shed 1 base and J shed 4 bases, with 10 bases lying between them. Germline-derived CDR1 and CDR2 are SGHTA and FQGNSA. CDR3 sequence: CASSLEPGYNEKLFF. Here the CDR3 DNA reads TGTGCCAGCAGCTTAGAACCGGGATATAATGAAAAACTGTTTTTT.

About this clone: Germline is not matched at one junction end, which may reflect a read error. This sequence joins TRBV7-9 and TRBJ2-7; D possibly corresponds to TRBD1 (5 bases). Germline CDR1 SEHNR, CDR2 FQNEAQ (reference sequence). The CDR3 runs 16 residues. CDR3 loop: CSSSPLQGASSYEQYF. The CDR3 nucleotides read TGTTCCAGCAGCCCCCTACAAGGGGCCAGCTCCTACGAGCAGTACTTC.

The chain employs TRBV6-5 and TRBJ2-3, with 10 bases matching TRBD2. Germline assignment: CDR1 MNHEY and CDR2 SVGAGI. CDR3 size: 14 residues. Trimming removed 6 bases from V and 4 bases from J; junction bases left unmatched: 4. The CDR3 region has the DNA TGTGCCAGCAGATGGACTAGCGGACCAGATACGCAGTATTTT. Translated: CASRWTSGPDTQYF.

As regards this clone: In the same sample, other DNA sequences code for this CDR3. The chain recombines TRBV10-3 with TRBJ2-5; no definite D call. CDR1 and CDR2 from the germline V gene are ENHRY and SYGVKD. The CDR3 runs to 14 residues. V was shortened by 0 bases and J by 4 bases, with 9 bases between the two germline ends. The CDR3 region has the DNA TGTGCCATCAGTGAGTCGAACAAGCGAGAGACCCAGTACTTC. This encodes CAISESNKRETQYF.

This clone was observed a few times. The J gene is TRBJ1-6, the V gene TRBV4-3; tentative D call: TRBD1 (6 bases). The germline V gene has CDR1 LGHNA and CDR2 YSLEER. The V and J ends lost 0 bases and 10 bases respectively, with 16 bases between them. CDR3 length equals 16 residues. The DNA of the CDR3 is TGCGCCAGCAGCCAAGACCAACAGGGTTCAGGGTCACCCCTCCACTTT. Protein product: CASSQDQQGSGSPLHF.

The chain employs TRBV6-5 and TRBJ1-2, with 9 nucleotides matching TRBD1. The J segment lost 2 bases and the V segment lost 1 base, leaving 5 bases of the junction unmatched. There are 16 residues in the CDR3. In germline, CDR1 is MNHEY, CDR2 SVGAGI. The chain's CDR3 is CASSYLTGGKNYGYTF. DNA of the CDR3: TGTGCCAGCAGTTACTTAACAGGGGGCAAAAACTATGGCTACACCTTC.

CDR3: CASSRTSGDNEQFF. CDR3 DNA sequence: TGCGCCAGCAGCCGGACTAGCGGGGACAATGAGCAGTTCTTC. V gene TRBV5-1 combines with J gene TRBJ2-1, with 12 bases matching TRBD2. CDR3 length equals 14 residues. The junction had 1 base not matched to a gene; V was cut back by 4 bases and J by 5 bases. From germline, CDR1 is SGHRS and CDR2 YFSETQ.

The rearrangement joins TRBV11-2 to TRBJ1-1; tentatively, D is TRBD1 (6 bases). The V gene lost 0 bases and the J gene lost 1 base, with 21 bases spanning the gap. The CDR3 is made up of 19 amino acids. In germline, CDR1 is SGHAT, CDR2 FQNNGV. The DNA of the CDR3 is TGTGCCAGCAGCTTAGATCCGGTTCTAGGGCGCAGGGGGAACACTGAAGCTTTCTTT. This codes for CASSLDPVLGRRGNTEAFF. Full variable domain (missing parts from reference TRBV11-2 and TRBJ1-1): EAGVAQSPRYKIIEKRQSVAFWCNPISGHATLYWYQQILGQGPKLLIQFQNNGVVDDSQLPKDRFSAERLKGVDSTLKIQPAKLEDSAVYLCASSLDPVLGRRGNTEAFFGQGTRLTVV.

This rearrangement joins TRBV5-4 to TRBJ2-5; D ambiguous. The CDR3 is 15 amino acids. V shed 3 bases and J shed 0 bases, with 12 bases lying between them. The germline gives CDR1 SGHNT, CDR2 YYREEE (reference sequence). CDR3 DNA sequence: TGTGCCAGCAGCTGGAGAGGCGAACACCAAGAGACCCAGTACTTC. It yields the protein CASSWRGEHQETQYF.

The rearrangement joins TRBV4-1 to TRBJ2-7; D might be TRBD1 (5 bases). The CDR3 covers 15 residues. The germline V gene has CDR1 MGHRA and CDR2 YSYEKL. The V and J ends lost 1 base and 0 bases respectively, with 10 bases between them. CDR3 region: CASSQVPDSSYEQYF. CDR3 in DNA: TGCGCCAGCAGCCAAGTCCCTGACAGCTCCTACGAGCAGTACTTC.

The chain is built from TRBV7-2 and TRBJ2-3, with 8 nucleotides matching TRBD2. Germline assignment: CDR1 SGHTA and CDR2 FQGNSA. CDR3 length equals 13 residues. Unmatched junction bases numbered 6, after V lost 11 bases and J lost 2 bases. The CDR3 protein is CAGSGGLTDTQYF. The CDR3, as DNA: TGTGCCGGAAGCGGGGGACTCACAGATACGCAGTATTTT.

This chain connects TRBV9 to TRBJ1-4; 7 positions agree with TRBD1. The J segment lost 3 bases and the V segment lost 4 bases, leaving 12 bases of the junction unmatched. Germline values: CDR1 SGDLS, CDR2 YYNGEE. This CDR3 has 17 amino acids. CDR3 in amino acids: CASSSGTDLRSNEKLFF. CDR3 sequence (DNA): TGTGCCAGCAGCTCCGGGACAGACCTAAGGTCTAATGAAAAACTGTTTTTT.